This T cell receptor beta chain was sequenced for a study of identical twins. Study-level points and caveats: The abundant beta clonotypes from cord blood had fewer insertions, and memory repertoires had none of this.

TCRdb redid the calling of the 5' RACE reads with MiXCR, one entry per CDR3 protein. The repertoire holds 220,000 or so distinct CDR3 sequences, with roughly 7% as singletons. CDR1 and CDR2 from the germline V gene are MGHDK and SYGVNS. There are 12 residues in the CDR3. The V end lost 4 bases, the J end lost 6 bases, and 6 bases lay between the germline ends. This clonotype showed up many times. Its antigen is not identified. Separately, the same data were catalogued under a study of yellow fever vaccine responses in identical twins.

This clonotype originated in a woman aged 18-29 years in good health. The chain is built from TRBV25-1 and TRBJ2-2; D uncertain. The sequencing sample was made of memory (CD45RO+) T cells sorted from blood. The CDR3 loop is CASSVQPGELFF. For the CDR3, the DNA is TGTGCCAGCAGTGTACAGCCCGGGGAGCTGTTTTTT. Filled out from reference TRBV25-1 and TRBJ2-2, the complete variable domain reads EADIYQTPRYLVIGTGKKITLECSQTMGHDKMYWYQQDPGMELHLIHYSYGVNSTEKGDLSSESTVSRIRTEHFPLTLESARPSHTSQYLCASSVQPGELFFGEGSRLTVL.